The 30 T cell receptor beta chains in this list originate from one sample, sequenced in a study of blood T cell repertoires in COVID-19. TCRdb keeps only in-frame clones here, not all; method: immunoSEQ multiplex PCR. The sample carries around 170,000 clones, 80% to 90% recorded once. The sample taken for sequencing was peripheral blood. The receptor source for this set is a man younger than 35 who had recovered from COVID-19.

The chain couples TRBV11-2 to TRBJ2-7; no definite D call. The CDR3 is made up of 15 amino acids. Trimming took 6 bases from V and 5 from J, leaving 20 bases between them. Germline CDR1 reads SGHAT; CDR2 reads FQNNGV. CDR3 residues: CASRPFTVPSNEQYF. In nucleotides, the CDR3 is TGTGCCAGCAGACCCTTTACAGTTCCCTCAAACGAGCAGTACTTC. Based on the CDR3 plus reference TRBV11-2 and TRBJ2-7, the full variable domain is EAGVAQSPRYKIIEKRQSVAFWCNPISGHATLYWYQQILGQGPKLLIQFQNNGVVDDSQLPKDRFSAERLKGVDSTLKIQPAKLEDSAVYLCASRPFTVPSNEQYFGPGTRLTVT.

V gene TRBV28 combines with J gene TRBJ1-4; perhaps TRBD1 as D (6 bases). Looked up from germline, CDR1 is MDHEN and CDR2 is SYDVKM. The CDR3 is 15 residues long. Trimming removed 6 bases from V and 7 bases from J, with 18 bases in between. CDR3 region: CASRPSLGGGEKLFF. CDR3 nucleotide sequence: TGTGCCAGCAGGCCCAGCCTAGGGGGGGGTGAAAAACTGTTTTTT. Full variable domain (remainder filled in from reference TRBV28 and TRBJ1-4): DVKVTQSSRYLVKRTGEKVFLECVQDMDHENMFWYRQDPGLGLRLIYFSYDVKMKEKGDIPEGYSVSREKKERFSLILESASTNQTSMYLCASRPSLGGGEKLFFGSGTQLSVL.

Written as DNA, the CDR3 is TGTGCCAGCAGTATACTAGCGGGAGGGGCAGATACGCAGTATTTT. Amino acid sequence: CASSILAGGADTQYF. This chain connects TRBV6-6 to TRBJ2-3; 13 nucleotides agree with TRBD2. The CDR3 contains 15 residues. Unmatched junction bases numbered 3, after V lost 5 bases and J lost 4 bases. Germline CDR1 MNHNY, CDR2 SVGAGI (reference sequence).

This clone was detected a few times. The rearrangement joins TRBV7-3 to TRBJ2-7; 7 bases agree with TRBD2. J was trimmed by 6 bases and V by 3 bases; bases with no gene match: 8. Per the germline V gene, CDR1 is SGHTA and CDR2 is FQGTGA. There are 14 residues in the CDR3. CDR3 sequence (DNA): TGTGCCAGCAGCTTGGTGGCGGGAGTCGGCGAGCAGTACTTC. This encodes CASSLVAGVGEQYF.

This clone was counted between two and nine times. V is TRBV7-2 and J is TRBJ1-3; 9 bases fit TRBD1. The V and J ends lost 0 bases and 0 bases, in that order; junction bases with no gene match: 12. Germline CDR1 SGHTA, CDR2 FQGNSA. The CDR3 extends over 20 amino acids. CDR3 amino acids: CASSLAPGQGIQSSGNTIYF. CDR3 in DNA: TGTGCCAGCAGCTTAGCTCCGGGACAGGGAATTCAAAGCTCTGGAAACACCATATATTTT.

J is TRBJ2-1 and V is TRBV7-2; D may be TRBD2 (6 bases). The CDR3 totals 13 residues. Germline values: CDR1 SGHTA, CDR2 FQGNSA. Trimming removed 3 bases at V and 4 bases at J, with 7 bases between. The CDR3 DNA reads TGTGCCAGCAGCTTGGGACTTTACAATGAGCAGTTCTTC. Translation: CASSLGLYNEQFF.

As regards this clone: Other DNA sequences of this sample code for an identical CDR3. The chain recombines TRBV18 with TRBJ2-7; D ambiguous. V was clipped by 0 bases and J by 0 bases, with 6 bases between them. Germline V lookup: CDR1 KGHSH, CDR2 LQKENI. The CDR3 covers 14 residues. The CDR3 DNA is TGTGCCAGCTCACCACCTGGCAGCTCCTACGAGCAGTACTTC. Translation gives CASSPPGSSYEQYF.

The chain recombines TRBV7-2 with TRBJ2-7; TRBD1 agrees at 7 bases. Germline lookup yields CDR1 SGHTA and CDR2 FQGNSA. The CDR3 contains 12 residues. The junction had 6 bases not matched to a gene; V was cut back by 7 bases and J by 6 bases. For the CDR3, the DNA is TGTGCCAGCACCCGGGACAGTGTCGAGCAGTACTTC. This translates into CASTRDSVEQYF. Full variable domain (remainder filled in from reference TRBV7-2 and TRBJ2-7): GAGVSQSPSNKVTEKGKDVELRCDPISGHTALYWYRQSLGQGLEFLIYFQGNSAPDKSGLPSDRFSAERTGGSVSTLTIQRTQQEDSAVYLCASTRDSVEQYFGPGTRLTVT.

J is TRBJ2-7 and V is TRBV2; 8 nucleotides line up with TRBD1. V dropped 3 bases and J dropped 2; count of bases not matched to a gene: 18. Germline CDR1 is SNHLY and CDR2 is FYNNEI. This CDR3 comprises 19 residues. The DNA for the CDR3 is TGTGCCAGCAGTGAGCTTGTGGGACAGGCCACCAAAATTGCCTACGAGCAGTACTTC. This translates into CASSELVGQATKIAYEQYF.

The gene calls are TRBV2 and TRBJ1-1, with a tentative D call TRBD1 (5 bases). Per germline, CDR1 SNHLY and CDR2 FYNNEI. The CDR3 loop spans 13 amino acids. V shed 5 bases and J shed 5 bases, with 12 bases lying between them. The CDR3, as DNA: TGTGCCAGCAGTCAACAGGTAGATACTGAAGCTTTCTTT. Protein sequence: CASSQQVDTEAFF. The full variable domain, in which reference TRBV2 and TRBJ1-1 provide the parts outside the CDR3, is EPEVTQTPSHQVTQMGQEVILRCVPISNHLYFYWYRQILGQKVEFLVSFYNNEISEKSEIFDDQFSVERPDGSNFTLKIRSTKLEDSAMYFCASSQQVDTEAFFGQGTRLTVV.

V usage is TRBV28 and J usage is TRBJ1-5; D possibly corresponds to TRBD1 (5 bases). V was cut by 10 bases and J by 10 bases, with 17 bases left in between. CDR1 is MDHEN, CDR2 SYDVKM, per germline. This CDR3 contains 12 residues. The CDR3 DNA follows: TGTGCCACAAAGGGCAGGGTCCAACCCCAGCATTTT. Its protein product is CATKGRVQPQHF.

CDR3 loop: CASSRSGQETQYF. In DNA form, the CDR3 reads TGTGCCAGCAGCCGTTCCGGGCAAGAGACCCAGTACTTC. This chain connects TRBV7-9 to TRBJ2-5; D is ambiguous. Trimming took off 5 bases at V and 2 bases at J, with 9 bases between the two ends. CDR1 is SEHNR, CDR2 FQNEAQ, per germline (reference sequence). This CDR3 is 13 amino acids long.

The chain recombines TRBV5-1 with TRBJ2-5; D is possibly TRBD1 (7 bases). V was cut by 4 bases and J by 5 bases, with 12 bases left in between. The CDR3 consists of 13 residues. Germline-derived CDR1 and CDR2 are SGHRS and YFSETQ. In nucleotides, the CDR3 is TGCGCCAGCAGCCTACAGGGGAGGGAGACCCAGTACTTC. Protein sequence: CASSLQGRETQYF.

The rearrangement links TRBV4-3 to TRBJ1-4; D perhaps matches TRBD1 (6 bases). The CDR3 is made up of 15 amino acids. The germline V gene has CDR1 LGHNA and CDR2 YSLEER. Trimming removed 3 bases at V and 5 bases at J, with 13 bases between. The CDR3 region is CASSQIQGRNEKLFF. CDR3 DNA sequence: TGCGCCAGCAGCCAGATACAGGGTAGGAATGAAAAACTGTTTTTT.

This clone was recorded a few times. V usage is TRBV6-5 and J usage is TRBJ1-3; D not certain. V was clipped by 7 bases and J by 7 bases, with 14 bases between them. Per germline, CDR1 MNHEY and CDR2 SVGAGI. The CDR3 contains 13 residues. The CDR3 nucleotides read TGTGCCAGCAATATCAACACCGGGAACACCATATATTTT. Its protein is CASNINTGNTIYF.

The chain carries TRBV2 and TRBJ2-4; D is possibly TRBD1 (5 bases). The CDR3 is 15 amino acids. V lost 6 bases, J lost 0 bases, and 12 bases lay in between. Germline V gene lookup returns CDR1 SNHLY and CDR2 FYNNEI. CDR3: CASSATVLAKNIQYF. The CDR3 coding sequence is TGTGCCAGCAGCGCGACAGTCTTAGCCAAAAACATTCAGTACTTC.

The chain couples TRBV19 to TRBJ1-5, with TRBD1 matching 8 bases. This CDR3 region has 15 residues. V lost 1 base and J lost 7; bases outside the gene matches: 6. CDR1 LNHDA and CDR2 SQIVND come from the germline V gene (reference sequence). The CDR3 here is CASSIGQGKMQPQHF. CDR3 nucleotides: TGTGCCAGTAGTATAGGACAGGGGAAAATGCAGCCCCAGCATTTT.

CDR3 amino acids: CASVLTGDYYEQYF. The CDR3 DNA is TGTGCCAGCGTACTAACGGGGGACTACTACGAGCAGTACTTC. The chain carries TRBV5-5 and TRBJ2-7; the match to TRBD2 covers 7 bases. The germline gives CDR1 SGHKS, CDR2 YYEKEE (reference sequence). This CDR3 comprises 14 residues. Trimming cost V 7 bases and J 3 bases; bases outside gene matches: 10.

The V gene is TRBV6-5, the J gene TRBJ1-6; 10 bases are a match to TRBD1. The CDR3 is 14 residues long. Germline V gives CDR1 MNHEY, CDR2 SVGAGI. After removal of 7 bases from V and 8 bases from J, the junction contained 5 bases not matched to a gene. CDR3 in DNA: TGTGCCAGCAACCGGGACAGGGGTCATTCACCCCTCCACTTT. It yields the protein CASNRDRGHSPLHF.

This clone appeared a single time. The V gene is TRBV7-2, the J gene TRBJ1-2; D call uncertain. Germline loops: CDR1 SGHTA, CDR2 FQGNSA. V gave up 3 bases and J gave up 3 bases, with 8 bases separating them. The CDR3 runs 13 residues. CDR3 sequence: CASSFGGYYGYTF. CDR3 bases: TGTGCCAGCAGCTTCGGAGGGTACTATGGCTACACCTTC.

This clone was counted a single time. The genes are TRBV19 and TRBJ2-7, with 7 nucleotides matching TRBD1. Germline lookup yields CDR1 LNHDA and CDR2 SQIVND (reference sequence). J lost 6 bases, V lost 1 base, and 6 bases had no gene match. This CDR3 region has 14 residues. CDR3 residues: CASSIGTGVGEQYF. CDR3 nucleotide sequence: TGTGCCAGTAGTATAGGGACAGGCGTCGGCGAGCAGTACTTC.

This rearrangement joins TRBV9 to TRBJ2-7; 7 bases match TRBD1. The CDR3 is 15 residues long. Germline trimming cut 0 bases from V and 4 bases from J; bases unmatched to any gene: 7. The germline gives CDR1 SGDLS, CDR2 YYNGEE. The CDR3 DNA sequence: TGTGCCAGCAGCGTAGGCTGGGACAGACCATACGAGCAGTACTTC. Encoded protein: CASSVGWDRPYEQYF.

The chain couples TRBV20-1 to TRBJ2-1; tentatively, D is TRBD2 (6 bases). The CDR3 totals 11 residues. Looked up from germline, CDR1 is DFQATT and CDR2 is SNEGSKA (reference sequence). CDR3 sequence (DNA): TGCAGCGGGAGAGGTCGAAGTGAGCAGTTCTTC. Protein sequence: CSGRGRSEQFF.

The chain has TRBV19 and TRBJ2-7; 7 nucleotides match TRBD1. Germline V gives CDR1 LNHDA, CDR2 SQIVND (reference sequence). The V segment lost 6 bases and the J segment 0 bases; nucleotides outside the gene matches: 8. The CDR3 has 15 amino acids. CDR3 DNA sequence: TGTGCCAGTAGCCGGGACAGACAGAGCTCCTACGAGCAGTACTTC. It codes for CASSRDRQSSYEQYF.

V gene TRBV29-1 combines with J gene TRBJ2-7; D possibly corresponds to TRBD1 (5 bases). The germline gives CDR1 SQVTM, CDR2 ANQGSEA. V dropped 7 bases and J dropped 4 bases, with 14 bases sitting between them. The CDR3 extends over 12 amino acids. As DNA, the CDR3 is TGCAGCGCTAAGGACACCAAATACGAGCAGTACTTC. It translates to CSAKDTKYEQYF.

The J gene is TRBJ2-3, the V gene TRBV5-1; 7 bases agree with TRBD1. Per germline, CDR1 SGHRS and CDR2 YFSETQ. V gave up 3 bases and J gave up 1 base; unmatched junction bases: 5. The CDR3 extends over 15 amino acids. CDR3 bases: TGCGCCAGCAGCTCGACAGGGTGGGGCACAGATACGCAGTATTTT. This sequence encodes CASSSTGWGTDTQYF. Full variable domain (remainder filled in from reference TRBV5-1 and TRBJ2-3): KAGVTQTPRYLIKTRGQQVTLSCSPISGHRSVSWYQQTPGQGLQFLFEYFSETQRNKGNFPGRFSGRQFSNSRSEMNVSTLELGDSALYLCASSSTGWGTDTQYFGPGTRLTVL.

This chain uses TRBV9 with TRBJ2-2, with 9 nucleotides matching TRBD1. J was trimmed by 0 bases and V by 4 bases; bases with no gene match: 4. Germline values: CDR1 SGDLS, CDR2 YYNGEE. This CDR3 is built from 16 residues. CDR3 region: CASSSRQGANTGELFF. The CDR3 nucleotides are TGTGCCAGCAGCTCGAGACAGGGGGCGAACACCGGGGAGCTGTTTTTT.

The chain couples TRBV29-1 to TRBJ1-2, with 7 bases identical to TRBD1. V gave up 6 bases and J gave up 7 bases; unmatched junction bases: 14. The CDR3 has 14 residues. Germline loops: CDR1 SQVTM, CDR2 ANQGSEA. The CDR3 nucleotides are TGCAGCGTGGAACCACAGGGGCCATTGACTGGCTACACCTTC. This codes for CSVEPQGPLTGYTF.

CDR3 DNA: TGTGCCAGCAGCCAAGTGTCCGGGACAGGGGATTCACCCCTCCACTTT. The encoded protein is CASSQVSGTGDSPLHF. The chain uses TRBV3-1 (or the pseudogene TRBV3-2) and TRBJ1-6; 10 nucleotides match TRBD1. Trimming at V came to 1 base and at J to 8 bases, leaving 5 bases not matched to a gene. The CDR3 is 16 amino acids. CDR1 and CDR2 from the germline V gene are LGHDT and YNNKEL (reference sequence).

The V call is TRBV7-9, the J call TRBJ1-6; 7 bases map to TRBD1. The CDR3 has 14 residues. CDR1 is SEHNR and CDR2 is FQNEAQ in the germline V gene (reference sequence). The V and J ends lost 4 bases and 14 bases, in that order; junction bases with no gene match: 11. CDR3 sequence: CASSSDTRGTALHF. CDR3 bases: TGTGCCAGCAGCTCTGACACCCGAGGGACAGCCCTCCACTTT.